Below, 7 T cell receptor beta chains from the same sample are listed, as sequenced in a study of cytomegalovirus exposure and HLA in healthy donors. The PCR ran on 60 Vbeta and 13 Jbeta primers. Measured with immunoSEQ multiplex PCR; TCRdb has only the in-frame clones, and not every one. The sample has around 100,000 clones, more than 75% seen once; the top ten hold 10%. The specimen was PBMCs. These receptors all come from a woman younger than 30 in good health and CMV-seropositive.

The genes are TRBV19 and TRBJ1-2, with D tentatively TRBD1 (6 bases). The V gene's germline CDR1 is LNHDA and CDR2 SQIVND (reference sequence). This CDR3 has 16 residues. V gave up 3 bases and J gave up 2 bases, with 16 bases separating them. The CDR3 nucleotides are TGTGCCAGTAGTATGACAGGCCTTCCAAGCAACTATGGCTACACCTTC. Encoded protein: CASSMTGLPSNYGYTF. Based on the CDR3 plus reference TRBV19 and TRBJ1-2, the full variable domain is DGGITQSPKYLFRKEGQNVTLSCEQNLNHDAMYWYRQDPGQGLRLIYYSQIVNDFQKGDIAEGYSVSREKKESFPLTVTSAQKNPTAFYLCASSMTGLPSNYGYTFGSGTRLTVV.

Worth noting for this clone: The junction departs from the called germline gene at one end, perhaps through a read error. The rearrangement joins TRBV7-7 to TRBJ2-1; D gene ambiguous. Germline loops: CDR1 SSHAT, CDR2 FNYEAQ (reference sequence). The CDR3 has 16 amino acids. The CDR3 is CASSLFLESSYNEQFF. CDR3 nucleotide sequence: TGTGCTAGCAGCTTATTTCTAGAAAGCTCCTACAATGAGCAGTTCTTC. Full variable domain (outside the CDR3, taken from reference TRBV7-7 and TRBJ2-1): GAGVSQSPRYKVTKRGQDVTLRCDPISSHATLYWYQQALGQGPEFLTYFNYEAQPDKSGLPSDRFSAERPEGSISTLTIQRTEQRDSAMYRCASSLFLESSYNEQFFGPGTRLTVL.

This chain uses TRBV28 with TRBJ1-2; possibly TRBD1 for D (5 bases). CDR3 size: 15 residues. Trimming took off 3 bases at V and 0 bases at J, with 11 bases between the two ends. Germline-derived CDR1 and CDR2 are MDHEN and SYDVKM. CDR3 in DNA: TGTGCCAGCAGTTTCCTACAGGTAGCTAACTATGGCTACACCTTC. Translating it yields CASSFLQVANYGYTF.

V gene TRBV9 combines with J gene TRBJ2-1, with TRBD2 identical over 11 bases. The CDR3 runs 18 residues. Trimming cost V 0 bases and J 5 bases; bases outside gene matches: 10. Germline CDR1 and CDR2: SGDLS and YYNGEE. CDR3 amino acids: CASSVVASGRLRNNEQFF. CDR3 DNA: TGTGCCAGCAGCGTAGTTGCTAGCGGGAGGCTCAGAAACAATGAGCAGTTCTTC.

The V and J genes are TRBV7-9 and TRBJ1-2; D is possibly TRBD1 (5 bases). Germline V lookup: CDR1 SEHNR, CDR2 FQNEAQ (reference sequence). The CDR3 runs 14 residues. Between the trimmed V and J ends, which lost 5 bases and 1 base, there was a span of 11 bases. Written as DNA, the CDR3 is TGTGCCAGCAGCCTAACGGGGGTTAACTATGGCTACACCTTC. It specifies CASSLTGVNYGYTF.

The chain couples TRBV19 to TRBJ2-7; D possibly corresponds to TRBD2 (6 bases). V gave up 1 base and J gave up 2 bases, with 12 bases separating them. Germline V lookup: CDR1 LNHDA, CDR2 SQIVND (reference sequence). The CDR3 runs 15 residues. For the CDR3, the DNA is TGTGCCAGTAGTATAGGTCTAGCGAGAACCTACGAGCAGTACTTC. Translation: CASSIGLARTYEQYF.

The chain combines TRBV5-4 with TRBJ1-6; D gene uncertain. With 0 bases removed from V and 7 bases from J, the gap between germline ends came to 8 bases. The CDR3 consists of 14 residues. CDR1 SGHNT and CDR2 YYREEE come from the germline V gene (reference sequence). The CDR3: CASSLVQKNSPLHF. In DNA, the CDR3 is TGTGCCAGCAGCTTGGTCCAGAAAAATTCACCCCTCCACTTT.